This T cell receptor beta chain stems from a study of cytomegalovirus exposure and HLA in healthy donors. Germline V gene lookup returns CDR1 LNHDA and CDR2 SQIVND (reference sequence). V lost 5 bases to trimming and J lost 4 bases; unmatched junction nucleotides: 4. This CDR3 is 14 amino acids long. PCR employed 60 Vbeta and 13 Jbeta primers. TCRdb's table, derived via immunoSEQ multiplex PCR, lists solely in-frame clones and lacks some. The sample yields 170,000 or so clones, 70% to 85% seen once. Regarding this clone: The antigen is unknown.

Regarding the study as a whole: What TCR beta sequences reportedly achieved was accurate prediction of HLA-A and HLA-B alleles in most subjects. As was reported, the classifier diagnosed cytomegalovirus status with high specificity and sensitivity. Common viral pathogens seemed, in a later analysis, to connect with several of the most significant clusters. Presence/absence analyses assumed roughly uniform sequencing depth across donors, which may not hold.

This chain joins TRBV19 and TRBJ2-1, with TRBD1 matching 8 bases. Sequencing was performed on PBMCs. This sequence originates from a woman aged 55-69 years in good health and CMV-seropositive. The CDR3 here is CASSDRDRYNEQFF. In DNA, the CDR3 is TGTGCCAGTAGTGACCGGGACAGGTACAATGAGCAGTTCTTC.